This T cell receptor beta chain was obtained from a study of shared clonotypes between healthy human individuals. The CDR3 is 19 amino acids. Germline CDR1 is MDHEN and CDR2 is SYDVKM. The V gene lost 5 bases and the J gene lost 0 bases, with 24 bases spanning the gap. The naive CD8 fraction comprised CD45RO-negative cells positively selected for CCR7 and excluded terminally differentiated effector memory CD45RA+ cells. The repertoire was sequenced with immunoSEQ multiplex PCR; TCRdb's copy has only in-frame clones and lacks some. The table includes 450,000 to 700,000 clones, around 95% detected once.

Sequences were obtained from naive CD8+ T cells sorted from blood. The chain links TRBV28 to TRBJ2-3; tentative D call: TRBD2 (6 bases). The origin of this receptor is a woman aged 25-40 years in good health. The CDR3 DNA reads TGTGCCAGCAGTACCCTTATCGGGACTGACGAGCCTAGCACAGATACGCAGTATTTT. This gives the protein CASSTLIGTDEPSTDTQYF.